This TCR beta chain was captured by sequencing in a study of T cell repertoires in cytomegalovirus infection. Background on the study: Both recently identified HLA-C-restricted and well-studied HLA-B-restricted CMV epitopes were used in the study. Indications of both CMV infection and matching HLA type were provided by public TCR beta signatures. General study points: Predominance within the ex vivo response was attributable to HLA-C-restricted CMV-specific TCR beta clonotypes.

Germline lookup yields CDR1 SGHNT and CDR2 YENEEA. The CDR3 has 20 amino acids. The ends lost 4 bases at V and 0 bases at J; junction bases unmatched: 15. In TCRdb, the reads were re-called with MiXCR into one record per CDR3 protein. The top ten clones hold over 12% of a sample with about 920,000 distinct CDR3 sequences, around 29% of them seen once. This clonotype occurred a few times. Its target is unknown. The gene calls are TRBV11-3 and TRBJ2-2; 9 nucleotides match TRBD1. This receptor was taken from a human donor in good health (CMV status not recorded). Some clones in this sample may be carry-over from other donors' samples. The material sequenced was cultured CD8+ T cells from PBMCs, taken from culture after CMV antigen stimulation. CDR3 loop: CASSSRTGEGSWANTGELFF. As DNA, the CDR3 is TGTGCCAGCAGCTCTCGGACAGGGGAAGGTTCTTGGGCGAACACCGGGGAGCTGTTTTTT.